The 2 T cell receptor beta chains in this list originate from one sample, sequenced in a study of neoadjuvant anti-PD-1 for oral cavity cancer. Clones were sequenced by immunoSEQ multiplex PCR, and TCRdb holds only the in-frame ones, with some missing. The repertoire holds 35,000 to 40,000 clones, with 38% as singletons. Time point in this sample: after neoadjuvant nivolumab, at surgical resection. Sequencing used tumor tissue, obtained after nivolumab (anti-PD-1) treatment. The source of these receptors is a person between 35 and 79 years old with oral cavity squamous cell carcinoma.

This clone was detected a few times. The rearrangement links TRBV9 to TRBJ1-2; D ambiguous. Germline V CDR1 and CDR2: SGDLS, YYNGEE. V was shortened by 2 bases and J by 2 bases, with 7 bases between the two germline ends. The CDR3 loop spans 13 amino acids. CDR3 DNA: TGTGCCAGCAGCGTCCGAGACAACTATGGCTACACCTTC. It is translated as CASSVRDNYGYTF.

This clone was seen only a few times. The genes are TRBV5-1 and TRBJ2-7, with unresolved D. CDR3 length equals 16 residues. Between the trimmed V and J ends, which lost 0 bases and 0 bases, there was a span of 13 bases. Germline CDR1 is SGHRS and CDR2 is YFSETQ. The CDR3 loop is CASSLGLTPYSYEQYF. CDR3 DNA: TGCGCCAGCAGCTTGGGCCTGACACCATACTCCTACGAGCAGTACTTC.